These 18 T cell receptor beta chains came from one sample sequenced in a study of blood T cell repertoires in COVID-19. Only in-frame clones appear in the TCRdb table, and some are missing; sequencing was by immunoSEQ multiplex PCR. The sample includes about 210,000 clones, 80% to 90% of them seen just once. The sample taken for sequencing was peripheral blood. These receptor sequences come from a woman between 50 and 59 years old with active or convalescent COVID-19.

This sequence joins TRBV10-2 and TRBJ2-1; 13 positions match TRBD2. Germline CDR1 is WSHSY and CDR2 is SAAADI. With V trimmed by 6 bases and J by 4 bases, 9 bases remained unmatched. The CDR3 consists of 17 residues. The CDR3 nucleotides are TGCGCCAGCAGCCCCGGACTAGCGGGAGATAGGTACAATGAGCAGTTCTTC. As protein: CASSPGLAGDRYNEQFF.

The chain employs TRBV15 and TRBJ2-4; perhaps TRBD2 as D (5 bases). The CDR3 extends over 16 amino acids. Trimming removed 0 bases from V and 8 bases from J, with 17 bases in between. Germline V gene sequence: CDR1 LNHNV, CDR2 YYDKDF (reference sequence). The CDR3 DNA sequence: TGTGCCACCAGCAGAGATCGTATCCTCCCCGGGGACATTCAGTACTTC. This gives the protein CATSRDRILPGDIQYF.

The V and J genes are TRBV5-4 and TRBJ2-1; 7 nucleotides line up with TRBD2. The CDR3 is made up of 16 amino acids. V dropped 0 bases and J dropped 5; count of bases not matched to a gene: 8. The germline V gene encodes CDR1 SGHNT and CDR2 YYREEE (reference sequence). CDR3 DNA: TGTGCCAGCAGCTTGGTCGGGGCGGGGGTCCACAATGAGCAGTTCTTC. This encodes CASSLVGAGVHNEQFF.

The V call is TRBV28, the J call TRBJ2-7; 9 nucleotides agree with TRBD1. The V segment lost 3 bases and the J segment 4 bases; nucleotides outside the gene matches: 13. The CDR3 runs 17 residues. In germline, CDR1 is MDHEN, CDR2 SYDVKM. CDR3 bases: TGTGCCAGCAGTTTCGGGACAGGGCACCTAGTCCCATACGAGCAGTACGTC. Translated, it gives CASSFGTGHLVPYEQYV.

The rearrangement links TRBV10-1 to TRBJ2-1; a possible D gene is TRBD2 (5 bases). The germline gives CDR1 WNHNN, CDR2 SYGVQD (reference sequence). Trimming pared 0 bases from V and 9 bases from J, leaving 15 bases between. The CDR3 runs to 15 residues. CDR3 loop: CASSESKTTLAEQFF. CDR3 bases: TGCGCCAGCAGTGAGTCGAAAACGACCCTAGCTGAGCAGTTCTTC.

The rearrangement joins TRBV3-1 (or the pseudogene TRBV3-2) to TRBJ1-4; perhaps TRBD1 as D (6 bases). The CDR3 runs to 14 residues. V was cut by 6 bases and J by 6 bases, with 14 bases left in between. CDR1 and CDR2 (germline): LGHDT, YNNKEL (reference sequence). This chain's CDR3 is CASSRRTVDEKLFF. The CDR3 coding sequence is TGTGCCAGCAGTCGTAGGACAGTCGATGAAAAACTGTTTTTT.

The rearrangement uses TRBV4-2 and TRBJ1-1, with TRBD1 identical over 8 bases. The V gene's germline CDR1 is LGHNA and CDR2 YNFKEQ. After removal of 1 base from V and 6 bases from J, the junction contained 10 bases not matched to a gene. This CDR3 contains 16 residues. CDR3: CASSQASRQGAPEAFF. CDR3 sequence (DNA): TGTGCCAGCAGCCAAGCCTCCCGGCAGGGGGCGCCTGAAGCTTTCTTT.

V and J are TRBV5-1 and TRBJ2-2; 8 bases are a match to TRBD2. Germline V gene lookup returns CDR1 SGHRS and CDR2 YFSETQ. V shed 0 bases, J shed 4 bases, and the junction held 2 bases outside the gene matches. This CDR3 is 15 amino acids long. The CDR3 protein is CASSLVAGTTGELFF. As DNA, the CDR3 is TGCGCCAGCAGCTTGGTAGCGGGGACCACCGGGGAGCTGTTTTTT.

This rearrangement joins TRBV24-1 to TRBJ2-3; 9 bases line up with TRBD1. The CDR3 runs 19 residues. Germline V gives CDR1 KGHDR, CDR2 SFDVKD. Trimming took 3 bases from V and 7 from J; bases not matched to a gene: 19. The CDR3 DNA is TGTGCCACCAGTGATCCCGTAATTGAACAGGGGGCAAATAAGAATACGCAGTATTTT. Residues: CATSDPVIEQGANKNTQYF.

This clone was recorded once. The gene calls are TRBV5-6 and TRBJ1-4; 8 nucleotides match TRBD1. This CDR3 region has 14 residues. The V gene end was trimmed by 4 bases and the J gene end by 5 bases; junction bases not matched to a gene: 4. Per germline, CDR1 SGHDT and CDR2 YYEEEE. The chain's CDR3 is CASSLRGLNEKLFF. CDR3 sequence (DNA): TGTGCCAGCAGCCTCAGGGGGCTGAATGAAAAACTGTTTTTT.

The V call is TRBV18, the J call TRBJ1-1; weak D call: TRBD1 (5 bases). The germline V gene encodes CDR1 KGHSH and CDR2 LQKENI. Trimming shortened V by 2 bases and J by 2 bases, and 15 bases separated the two germline ends. CDR3 length equals 16 residues. CDR3 coding DNA: TGTGCCAGCTCACCATTAGCCCTGACAGCTAACACTGAAGCTTTCTTT. Protein: CASSPLALTANTEAFF.

In its sample, this clone was seen once. This chain joins TRBV14 and TRBJ1-1; D call uncertain. V was trimmed by 3 bases and J by 8 bases, leaving 10 bases between them. Germline assignment: CDR1 SGHDN and CDR2 FVKESK. CDR3 length: 12 residues. The CDR3 spells CASSQQTGEAFF. The CDR3 region has the DNA TGTGCCAGCAGCCAGCAGACGGGAGAAGCTTTCTTT.

This chain connects TRBV27 to TRBJ1-2; the match to TRBD1 covers 7 bases. V lost 9 bases, J lost 8 bases, and 9 bases stayed unmatched. This CDR3 region has 12 residues. CDR1 is MNHEY and CDR2 is SMNVEV in the germline V gene (reference sequence). The CDR3 DNA reads as TGTGCCAGGAGAACAGGGGAAGGCGGCTACACCTTC. It yields the protein CARRTGEGGYTF.

Points on this clone: The sample has other DNA sequences that encode this CDR3 too. The rearrangement uses TRBV3-1 (or the pseudogene TRBV3-2) and TRBJ2-4; TRBD2 aligns across 7 bases. Trimming took 1 base from V and 7 from J; bases not matched to a gene: 7. The germline CDR1 and CDR2 sequences are LGHDT and YNNKEL (reference sequence). The CDR3 loop spans 15 amino acids. CDR3 DNA sequence: TGTGCCAGCAGCCAAGCTAGCGGTGGGGGGAACATTCAGTACTTC. Translation gives CASSQASGGGNIQYF.

This chain links TRBV6-5 with TRBJ1-3; tentative D call: TRBD1 (5 bases). V was clipped by 10 bases and J by 3 bases, with 13 bases between them. Germline CDR1 reads MNHEY; CDR2 reads SVGAGI. The CDR3 spans 13 residues. CDR3 sequence (DNA): TGTGCCACTACTTTGACAGTTGGAAACACCATATATTTT. As protein: CATTLTVGNTIYF.

The chain is built from TRBV28 and TRBJ2-5; TRBD1 might be the D (6 bases). The CDR3 is made up of 15 amino acids. Germline assignment: CDR1 MDHEN and CDR2 SYDVKM. Trimming took off 7 bases at V and 5 bases at J, with 20 bases between the two ends. In DNA form, the CDR3 reads TGTGCCAGCACCCGAGGGGGTTGGGAGTCGGAGACCCAGTACTTC. Protein sequence: CASTRGGWESETQYF.

The rearrangement joins TRBV15 to TRBJ2-5; tentatively, D is TRBD2 (7 bases). Germline values: CDR1 LNHNV, CDR2 YYDKDF (reference sequence). Deletions cut 1 base from V and 2 bases from J, with 14 bases between. The CDR3 length is 16 residues. CDR3 DNA: TGTGCCACCAGCAGAGGGGGCGGGGGCCAACAAGAGACCCAGTACTTC. Amino acid sequence: CATSRGGGGQQETQYF.

The rearrangement links TRBV5-5 to TRBJ1-5; no firm D call. The CDR3 length is 16 residues. Germline V gives CDR1 SGHKS, CDR2 YYEKEE (reference sequence). The V end lost 0 bases, the J end lost 1 base, and 11 bases lay between the germline ends. The CDR3 region has the DNA TGTGCCAGCAGCTTGGCTTCGACTGTAAGCAATCAGCCCCAGCATTTT. Translation: CASSLASTVSNQPQHF.